This record concerns one T cell receptor (beta chain) sequence. This CDR3 is built from 12 residues. The ends were cut back, 2 bases at V and 5 bases at J, with 6 bases in the middle. CDR1 and CDR2 (germline): MNHNS, SASEGT. The data belong to a study of blood T cell repertoires in COVID-19. Study context: T cells, B-cell-depleted T cells, or PBMCs supplied cDNA or gDNA.

The data were produced by immunoSEQ multiplex PCR, yet TCRdb's version contains in-frame clones alone and is incomplete. The sample lists 70,000 or so clones; about nine tenths were seen once. This TCR derives from a man in his sixties or seventies with active or convalescent COVID-19. Sample: peripheral blood. The chain combines TRBV6-1 with TRBJ2-5; possible D gene TRBD1, 5 bases. CDR3 loop: CASSESGETQYF. CDR3 sequence (DNA): TGTGCCAGCAGTGAATCAGGGGAGACCCAGTACTTC.